The 30 T cell receptor beta chains below come from one sample, sequenced in a study of T cell repertoires in cytomegalovirus infection. The antigens of these receptors remain unknown. TCRdb called the reads again in MiXCR, with one record for every CDR3 protein. The table records approximately 30,000 distinct CDR3 sequences, about 19% of them present only once. Sequences were derived from CD8+ T cells from cultured PBMCs, sampled from culture after CMV antigen stimulation. The receptors come from a human donor in good health (CMV status not recorded). Some clones in this sample may be carry-over from other donors' samples.

This clonotype was seen more than once but under ten times. The rearrangement joins TRBV7-2 to TRBJ2-3; 8 bases map to TRBD1. Trimming at V came to 6 bases and at J to 6 bases, leaving 17 bases not matched to a gene. CDR1 is SGHTA and CDR2 is FQGNSA in the germline V gene. The CDR3 is 17 residues long. CDR3 amino acids: CASRSGQGRKGWDTQYF. The CDR3 DNA reads TGTGCCAGCAGATCTGGACAGGGACGTAAAGGGTGGGATACGCAGTATTTT. Filled out from reference TRBV7-2 and TRBJ2-3, the complete variable domain reads GAGVSQSPSNKVTEKGKDVELRCDPISGHTALYWYRQSLGQGLEFLIYFQGNSAPDKSGLPSDRFSAERTGGSVSTLTIQRTQQEDSAVYLCASRSGQGRKGWDTQYFGPGTRLTVL.

V is TRBV6-2 or TRBV6-3 and J is TRBJ1-1, with unresolved D. V gave up 0 bases and J gave up 6 bases, with 11 bases separating them. The CDR3 has 14 amino acids. The V gene's germline CDR1 is MNHEY and CDR2 SVGEGT. The CDR3, as DNA: TGTGCCAGCAGTTACTCGTCGGCAGCGGCTGAAGCTTTCTTT. This gives the protein CASSYSSAAAEAFF.

Only a few counts were recorded for this clonotype. The genes are TRBV5-4 and TRBJ2-3, with D tentatively TRBD1 (5 bases). The CDR3 runs 14 residues. The V end was cut by 2 bases, the J end by 0 bases, with 7 bases between. The germline gives CDR1 SGHNT, CDR2 YYREEE (reference sequence). CDR3 coding DNA: TGTGCCAGCAGCTTCCCAGGGAGCACAGATACGCAGTATTTT. This codes for CASSFPGSTDTQYF.

This clonotype was seen a few times. This chain connects TRBV7-2 to TRBJ2-3; tentative D call: TRBD2 (6 bases). Per the germline V gene, CDR1 is SGHTA and CDR2 is FQGNSA. This CDR3 spans 18 amino acids. V was shortened by 4 bases and J by 1 base, with 21 bases between the two germline ends. CDR3 coding DNA: TGTGCCAGCAGCTCAGTGGAGGGTCTCCCCGATGGCACAGATACGCAGTATTTT. It is translated as CASSSVEGLPDGTDTQYF.

This clonotype was recorded a few times. The chain links TRBV25-1 to TRBJ1-1; a weak D match, TRBD1 (6 bases). This CDR3 spans 16 amino acids. Germline V gives CDR1 MGHDK, CDR2 SYGVNS. V gave up 5 bases and J gave up 8 bases, with 24 bases separating them. The CDR3 bases are TGTGCCAGCAGTTTGTTGGCCGCGCTCGGACAGACCGAAGCTTTCTTT. Protein product: CASSLLAALGQTEAFF.

This rearrangement joins TRBV9 to TRBJ2-3; TRBD1 is a possible D gene (6 bases). Trimming stripped 3 bases from V and 4 bases from J, with 12 bases between. CDR1 and CDR2 (germline): SGDLS, YYNGEE. This CDR3 region has 14 residues. As DNA, the CDR3 is TGTGCCAGCAGCGCCTCTCACAGGGCAGATACGCAGTATTTT. Translated, it gives CASSASHRADTQYF.

The J gene is TRBJ1-5, the V gene TRBV19; no firm D call. The CDR3 sequence is 14 residues long. The germline gives CDR1 LNHDA, CDR2 SQIVND (reference sequence). V was pared by 6 bases and J by 4 bases, with 13 bases between. The CDR3 sequence: CASSTSGRNQPQHF. The CDR3 DNA reads TGTGCCAGTAGCACCTCCGGCAGAAATCAGCCCCAGCATTTT.

The genes are TRBV12-3 or TRBV12-4 and TRBJ1-1; D perhaps matches TRBD1 (6 bases). With 5 bases removed from V and 5 bases from J, the gap between germline ends came to 18 bases. CDR3 length: 15 amino acids. CDR3 nucleotide sequence: TGTGCCAGCAGTCAGACTACAGGGTTCAGGACTGAAGCTTTCTTT. Translating it yields CASSQTTGFRTEAFF.

The chain joins TRBV7-9 to TRBJ2-7; TRBD1 agrees at 8 bases. Unmatched junction bases numbered 2, after V lost 5 bases and J lost 5 bases. Looked up from germline, CDR1 is SEHNR and CDR2 is FQNEAQ (reference sequence). This CDR3 is 12 amino acids long. This CDR3 is CASSPTGDEQYF. The CDR3 DNA is TGTGCCAGCAGCCCGACAGGGGACGAGCAGTACTTC.

The V and J genes are TRBV10-3 and TRBJ1-5; TRBD1 matches at 8 bases. Germline CDR1 is ENHRY and CDR2 is SYGVKD. This CDR3 spans 15 amino acids. Trimming cost V 6 bases and J 4 bases; bases outside gene matches: 8. CDR3 sequence: CAISRSGQENQPQHF. The CDR3 DNA is TGTGCCATCAGCCGCTCGGGACAGGAAAATCAGCCCCAGCATTTT.

This clonotype was picked up a small number of times. This CDR3 reads CASSLVGRKQYF. The CDR3 DNA reads TGTGCCAGCAGCTTAGTCGGGCGAAAGCAGTACTTC. The V and J genes are TRBV7-9 and TRBJ2-7; no firm D call. V was clipped by 1 base and J by 8 bases, with 9 bases between them. The CDR3 extends over 12 amino acids. Germline V gene data show CDR1 as SEHNR and CDR2 as FQNEAQ (reference sequence).

This CDR3 reads CASSVGTGTGSYNEQFF. In nucleotides, the CDR3 is TGTGCCAGCAGCGTCGGTACCGGGACAGGGTCCTACAATGAGCAGTTCTTC. The rearrangement links TRBV9 to TRBJ2-1, with 9 bases aligning to TRBD1. Germline trimming cut 2 bases from V and 1 base from J; bases unmatched to any gene: 7. The CDR3 runs 17 residues. Germline loops: CDR1 SGDLS, CDR2 YYNGEE.

The chain links TRBV20-1 to TRBJ1-5; 8 bases fit TRBD1. This CDR3 has 13 amino acids. J gave up 2 bases and V 5 bases, and 2 bases lay outside the gene matches. The germline CDR1 and CDR2 sequences are DFQATT and SNEGSKA (reference sequence). The CDR3 spells CSASQGGNQPQHF. DNA of the CDR3: TGCAGTGCTTCACAGGGGGGCAATCAGCCCCAGCATTTT.

This clonotype showed up many times. The chain recombines TRBV19 with TRBJ1-5; tentative D call: TRBD1 (5 bases). Germline V gives CDR1 LNHDA, CDR2 SQIVND (reference sequence). The CDR3 is made up of 14 amino acids. The V end was cut by 5 bases, the J end by 2 bases, with 10 bases between. The CDR3 protein is CASSPQGRNQPQHF. CDR3 in DNA: TGTGCCAGTAGTCCTCAGGGCCGCAATCAGCCCCAGCATTTT.

The chain employs TRBV7-2 and TRBJ2-7; either TRBD1 or TRBD2 may fit D (7 bases each). Trimming took off 1 base at V and 5 bases at J, with 15 bases between the two ends. In germline, CDR1 is SGHTA, CDR2 FQGNSA. This CDR3 has 15 residues. The CDR3 DNA is TGTGCCAGCAGCTTAGGGCAGGGGGAGGGTGACGAGCAGTACTTC. Translation gives CASSLGQGEGDEQYF.

The chain recombines TRBV2 with TRBJ1-5, with no clear D. Trimming cost V 1 base and J 1 base, with 8 bases left between them. The germline V gene encodes CDR1 SNHLY and CDR2 FYNNEI. The CDR3 has 15 residues. The CDR3 nucleotides read TGTGCCAGCAGTGAAGAGCGCGGGAGCAATCAGCCCCAGCATTTT. As protein: CASSEERGSNQPQHF.

The chain couples TRBV12-3 or TRBV12-4 to TRBJ2-7, with D tentatively TRBD1 (5 bases). V was pared by 1 base and J by 6 bases, with 10 bases between. CDR3 length: 13 amino acids. CDR3 region: CASSLGYQGEQYF. CDR3 bases: TGTGCCAGCAGTTTAGGGTATCAGGGCGAGCAGTACTTC.

The V and J genes are TRBV6-2 or TRBV6-3 and TRBJ2-1; TRBD2 is a possible D gene (5 bases). Germline CDR1 is MNHEY and CDR2 is SVGEGT. The CDR3 is 15 amino acids. The V end lost 6 bases, the J end lost 6 bases, and 18 bases lay between the germline ends. The CDR3 region has the DNA TGTGCCAGCAGGGACCTAGGGAGTATGGGCAATGAGCAGTTCTTC. Encoded protein: CASRDLGSMGNEQFF.

This clonotype was counted between two and nine times. The chain couples TRBV7-9 to TRBJ2-5, with 8 bases aligning to TRBD2. The length of the CDR3 is 15 residues. Per germline, CDR1 SEHNR and CDR2 FQNEAQ (reference sequence). The ends lost 6 bases at V and 2 bases at J; junction bases unmatched: 8. The DNA for the CDR3 is TGTGCCAGCAGTCCCAGCGGGAGATCTCAAGAGACCCAGTACTTC. It translates to CASSPSGRSQETQYF.

CDR3 residues: CASSLGVKGAYEQYF. The CDR3 nucleotides read TGTGCCAGCAGCTTAGGAGTTAAGGGCGCCTACGAGCAGTACTTC. The chain combines TRBV7-6 with TRBJ2-7; the D is unclear. The CDR3 loop spans 15 amino acids. Germline loops: CDR1 SGHVS, CDR2 FNYEAQ. Trimming took off 1 base at V and 2 bases at J, with 12 bases between the two ends. Together with reference TRBV7-6 and TRBJ2-7, the CDR3 gives the full variable domain: GAGVSQSPRYKVTKRGQDVALRCDPISGHVSLYWYRQALGQGPEFLTYFNYEAQQDKSGLPNDRFSAERPEGSISTLTIQRTEQRDSAMYRCASSLGVKGAYEQYFGPGTRLTVT.

The chain combines TRBV27 with TRBJ1-5; a possible D gene is TRBD1 (5 bases). V shed 6 bases and J shed 6 bases, with 12 bases lying between them. CDR1 and CDR2 from the germline V gene are MNHEY and SMNVEV (reference sequence). This CDR3 has 13 residues. CDR3 coding DNA: TGTGCCAGCAGCTCCGGGGGTCTTCAGCCCCAGCATTTT. Its translation is CASSSGGLQPQHF.

This clonotype came up a few times. V is TRBV12-3 or TRBV12-4 and J is TRBJ1-1; D not certain. The CDR3 has 14 amino acids. Trimming pared 5 bases from V and 1 base from J, leaving 11 bases between. The CDR3 spells CASSPTTRNTEAFF. As DNA, the CDR3 is TGTGCCAGCAGTCCCACCACACGGAACACTGAAGCTTTCTTT.

V usage is TRBV5-5 and J usage is TRBJ2-1, with D perhaps matching TRBD1 or TRBD2 (6 bases each). This CDR3 is 17 amino acids long. Per the germline V gene, CDR1 is SGHKS and CDR2 is YYEKEE (reference sequence). V lost 1 base, J lost 2 bases, and 16 bases lay in between. The CDR3 DNA sequence: TGTGCCAGCAGCTTGCCATCACAGGGAGGCGCCTACAATGAGCAGTTCTTC. Its translation is CASSLPSQGGAYNEQFF.

A few counts support this clonotype. V is TRBV7-2 and J is TRBJ2-7, with 8 bases matching TRBD2. V was clipped by 5 bases and J by 2 bases; unmatched bases: 11. CDR1 is SGHTA, CDR2 FQGNSA, per germline. The CDR3 loop spans 16 amino acids. CDR3 sequence: CASSKRAGANPYEQYF. As DNA, the CDR3 is TGTGCCAGCAGCAAGAGAGCGGGGGCCAACCCCTACGAGCAGTACTTC.

This clonotype was seen repeatedly, ten times or more. This chain connects TRBV19 to TRBJ2-7; D may correspond to TRBD1 or TRBD2 (5 bases each). The ends were cut back, 3 bases at V and 5 bases at J, with 11 bases in the middle. The CDR3 extends over 13 amino acids. The germline gives CDR1 LNHDA, CDR2 SQIVND (reference sequence). The CDR3 nucleotides read TGTGCCAGTAGTATCACATCGGGGCACGAGCAGTACTTC. Protein sequence: CASSITSGHEQYF.

The chain couples TRBV4-1 to TRBJ2-7, with a possible D match to TRBD2 (5 bases). The V end lost 8 bases, the J end lost 3 bases, and 14 bases lay between the germline ends. CDR1 MGHRA and CDR2 YSYEKL come from the germline V gene. The CDR3 runs to 13 residues. CDR3 DNA sequence: TGCGCCAGCTCTAAAACAAGCGGCTACGAGCAGTACTTC. It specifies CASSKTSGYEQYF.

In this sample, this clonotype turned up a few times. The chain uses TRBV4-3 and TRBJ2-7; 7 nucleotides align to TRBD1. V shed 3 bases and J 0 bases; nucleotides not matched to a gene: 5. This CDR3 is 15 amino acids long. Looked up from germline, CDR1 is LGHNA and CDR2 is YSLEER. CDR3 loop: CASSHSDRSSYEQYF. The CDR3 region has the DNA TGCGCCAGCAGCCACTCGGACAGGAGCTCCTACGAGCAGTACTTC.

This chain connects TRBV11-2 to TRBJ1-1, with D possibly TRBD1 on 5 matching bases. CDR1 is SGHAT and CDR2 is FQNNGV in the germline V gene. This CDR3 has 15 residues. Trimming took off 0 bases at V and 10 bases at J, with 18 bases between the two ends. Here the CDR3 reads CASSLETLGRGGAFF. The CDR3 DNA reads TGTGCCAGCAGCTTAGAGACCCTGGGGCGGGGGGGAGCTTTCTTT.

Notes on this clonotype: One end of the junction varies from germline; a read error may be responsible. V is TRBV7-3 and J is TRBJ1-1; perhaps TRBD1 as D (6 bases). Per germline, CDR1 SGHTA and CDR2 FQGTGA. The CDR3 spans 13 residues. The CDR3 loop is CASRGTGDTEALF. CDR3 sequence (DNA): TGTGCCAGCAGGGGGACGGGGGACACTGAAGCTCTCTTT. Complete variable domain (other parts from reference TRBV7-3 and TRBJ1-1): GAGVSQTPSNKVTEKGKYVELRCDPISGHTALYWYRQSLGQGPEFLIYFQGTGAADDSGLPNDRFFAVRPEGSVSTLKIQRTERGDSAVYLCASRGTGDTEALFGQGTRLTVV.

This clonotype was detected a few times. The chain carries TRBV6-1 and TRBJ2-6, with TRBD2 as a possible D gene (5 bases). Germline lookup yields CDR1 MNHNS and CDR2 SASEGT. Trimming cost V 2 bases and J 1 base, with 6 bases left between them. There are 15 residues in the CDR3. CDR3 protein: CASSEWESGANVLTF. CDR3 in DNA: TGTGCCAGCAGTGAATGGGAGTCTGGGGCCAACGTCCTGACTTTC.